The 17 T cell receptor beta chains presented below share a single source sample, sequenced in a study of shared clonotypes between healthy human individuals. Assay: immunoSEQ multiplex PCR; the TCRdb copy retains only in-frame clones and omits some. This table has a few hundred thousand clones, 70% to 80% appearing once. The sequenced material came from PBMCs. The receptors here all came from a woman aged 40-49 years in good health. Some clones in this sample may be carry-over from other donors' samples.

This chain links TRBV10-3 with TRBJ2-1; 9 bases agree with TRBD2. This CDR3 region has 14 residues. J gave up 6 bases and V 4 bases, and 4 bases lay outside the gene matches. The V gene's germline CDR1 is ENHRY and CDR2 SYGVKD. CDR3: CAISGRREGNEQFF. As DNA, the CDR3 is TGTGCCATCAGTGGTCGGCGGGAGGGCAATGAGCAGTTCTTC.

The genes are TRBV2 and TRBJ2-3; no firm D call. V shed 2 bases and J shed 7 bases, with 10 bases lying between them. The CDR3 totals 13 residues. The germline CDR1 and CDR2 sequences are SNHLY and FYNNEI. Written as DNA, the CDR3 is TGTGCCAGCAGTGAAAGAAACTCCCATACGCAGTATTTT. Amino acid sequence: CASSERNSHTQYF.

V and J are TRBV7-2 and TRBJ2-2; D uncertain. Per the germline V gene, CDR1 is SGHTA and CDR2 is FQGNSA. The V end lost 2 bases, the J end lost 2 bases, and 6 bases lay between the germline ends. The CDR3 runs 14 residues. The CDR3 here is CASSLSSNTGELFF. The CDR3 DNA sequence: TGTGCCAGCAGCTTATCCTCAAACACCGGGGAGCTGTTTTTT.

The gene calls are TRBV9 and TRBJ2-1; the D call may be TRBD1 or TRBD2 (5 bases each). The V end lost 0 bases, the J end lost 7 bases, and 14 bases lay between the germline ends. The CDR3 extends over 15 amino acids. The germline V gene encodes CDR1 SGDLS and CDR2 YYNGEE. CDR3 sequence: CASSVGGTKLNEQFF. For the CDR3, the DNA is TGTGCCAGCAGCGTAGGAGGGACCAAATTGAATGAGCAGTTCTTC.

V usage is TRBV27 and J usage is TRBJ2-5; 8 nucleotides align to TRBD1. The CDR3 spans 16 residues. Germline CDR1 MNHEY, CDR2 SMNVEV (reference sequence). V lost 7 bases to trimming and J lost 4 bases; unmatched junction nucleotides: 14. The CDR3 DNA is TGTGCCAGCAAGCCCCTGTTTGGACAGGGCCCAGAGACCCAGTACTTC. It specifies CASKPLFGQGPETQYF.

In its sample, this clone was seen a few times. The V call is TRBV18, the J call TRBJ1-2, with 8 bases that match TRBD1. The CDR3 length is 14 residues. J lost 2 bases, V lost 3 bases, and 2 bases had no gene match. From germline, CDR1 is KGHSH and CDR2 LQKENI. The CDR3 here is CASSPGQENYGYTF. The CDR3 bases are TGTGCCAGCTCACCGGGACAGGAAAACTATGGCTACACCTTC.

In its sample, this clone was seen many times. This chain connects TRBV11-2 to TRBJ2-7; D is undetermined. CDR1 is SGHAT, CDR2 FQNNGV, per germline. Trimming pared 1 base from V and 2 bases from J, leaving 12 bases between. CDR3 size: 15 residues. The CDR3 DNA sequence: TGTGCCAGCAGCTTAGTGTGGGATGCCCCCTACGAGCAGTACTTC. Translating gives CASSLVWDAPYEQYF.

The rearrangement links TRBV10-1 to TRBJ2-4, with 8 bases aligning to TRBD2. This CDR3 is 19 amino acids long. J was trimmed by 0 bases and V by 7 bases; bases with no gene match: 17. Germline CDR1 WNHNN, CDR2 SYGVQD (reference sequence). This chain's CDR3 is CASTEGGTRKPLAKNIQYF. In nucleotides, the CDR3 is TGCGCCAGCACCGAGGGGGGGACTAGGAAGCCGCTAGCCAAAAACATTCAGTACTTC.

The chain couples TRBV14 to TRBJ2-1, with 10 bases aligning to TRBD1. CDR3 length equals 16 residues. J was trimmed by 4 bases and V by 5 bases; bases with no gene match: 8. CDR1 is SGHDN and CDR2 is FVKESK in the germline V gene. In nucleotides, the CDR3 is TGTGCCAGCAGCGCCCGACAGGGGGCCGGATACAATGAGCAGTTCTTC. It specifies CASSARQGAGYNEQFF.

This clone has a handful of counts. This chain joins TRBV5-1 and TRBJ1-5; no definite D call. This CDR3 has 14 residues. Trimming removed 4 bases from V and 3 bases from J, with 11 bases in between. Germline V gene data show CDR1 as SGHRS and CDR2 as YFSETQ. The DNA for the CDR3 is TGCGCCAGCAGCCCGGACCTTTCCAATCAGCCCCAGCATTTT. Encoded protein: CASSPDLSNQPQHF. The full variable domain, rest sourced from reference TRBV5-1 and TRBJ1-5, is KAGVTQTPRYLIKTRGQQVTLSCSPISGHRSVSWYQQTPGQGLQFLFEYFSETQRNKGNFPGRFSGRQFSNSRSEMNVSTLELGDSALYLCASSPDLSNQPQHFGDGTRLSIL.

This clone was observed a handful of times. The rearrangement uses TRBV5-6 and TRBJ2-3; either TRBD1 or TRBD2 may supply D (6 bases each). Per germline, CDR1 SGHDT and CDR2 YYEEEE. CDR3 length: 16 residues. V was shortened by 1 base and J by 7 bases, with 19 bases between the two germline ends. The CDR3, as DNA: TGTGCCAGCAGCTTGAATGGGGGGCCTAGCCAATATACGCAGTATTTT. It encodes CASSLNGGPSQYTQYF.

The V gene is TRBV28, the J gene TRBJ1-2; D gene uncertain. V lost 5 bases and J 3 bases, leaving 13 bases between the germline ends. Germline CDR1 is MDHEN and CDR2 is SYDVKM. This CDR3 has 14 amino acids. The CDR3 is CASSAPEGYYGYTF. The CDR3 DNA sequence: TGTGCCAGCAGTGCCCCCGAGGGATACTATGGCTACACCTTC.

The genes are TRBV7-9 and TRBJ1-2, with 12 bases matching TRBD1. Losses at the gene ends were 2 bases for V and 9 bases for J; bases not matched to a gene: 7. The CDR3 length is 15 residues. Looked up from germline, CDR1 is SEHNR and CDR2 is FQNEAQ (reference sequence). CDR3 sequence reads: CASSLQPGTGGSYTF. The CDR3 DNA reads TGTGCCAGCAGCTTACAACCCGGGACAGGGGGCAGCTACACCTTC.

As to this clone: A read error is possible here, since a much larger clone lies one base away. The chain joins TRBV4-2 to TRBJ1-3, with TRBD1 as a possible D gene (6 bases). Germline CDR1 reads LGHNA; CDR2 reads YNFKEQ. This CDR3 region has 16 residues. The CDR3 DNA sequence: TGTGCCAGCGGCCAAGAGGTGGGGGCTTCTGGAAACACCATATATTTT. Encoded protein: CASGQEVGASGNTIYF.

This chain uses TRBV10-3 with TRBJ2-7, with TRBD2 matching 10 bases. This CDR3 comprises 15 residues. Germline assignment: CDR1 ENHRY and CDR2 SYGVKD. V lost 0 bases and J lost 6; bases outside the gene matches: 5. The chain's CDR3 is CAISESASGSGEQYF. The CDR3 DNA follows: TGTGCCATCAGTGAGTCAGCTAGCGGGAGCGGCGAGCAGTACTTC.

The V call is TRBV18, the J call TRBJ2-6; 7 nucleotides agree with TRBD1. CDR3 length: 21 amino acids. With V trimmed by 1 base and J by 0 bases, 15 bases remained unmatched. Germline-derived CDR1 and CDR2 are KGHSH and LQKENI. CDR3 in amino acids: CASSPRGIQGWTLSGANVLTF. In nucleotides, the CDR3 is TGTGCCAGCTCACCACGGGGTATACAGGGGTGGACCCTCTCTGGGGCCAACGTCCTGACTTTC.

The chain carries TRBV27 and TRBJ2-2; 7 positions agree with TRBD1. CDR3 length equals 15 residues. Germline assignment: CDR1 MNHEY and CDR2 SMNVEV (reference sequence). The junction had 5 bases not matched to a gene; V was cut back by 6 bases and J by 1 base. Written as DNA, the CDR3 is TGTGCCAGCAGAAGTCGGACAGGGAACACCGGGGAGCTGTTTTTT. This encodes CASRSRTGNTGELFF.